The clone carrying this T cell receptor (beta chain) was recorded only once. Its antigen is unknown. The data were obtained in a study of cytomegalovirus exposure and HLA in healthy donors. General study points: V segments that were indistinguishable, TRBV6-2 and TRBV6-3 among them, were omitted from analysis. In a later analysis, TCR beta V- and J-gene trimming was associated with a missense DCLRE1C variant.

The V gene lost 2 bases and the J gene lost 5 bases, with 15 bases spanning the gap. The CDR3 extends over 15 amino acids. Germline CDR1 reads LNHNV; CDR2 reads YYDKDF (reference sequence). In the PCR, 60 Vbeta and 13 Jbeta primers were used. Profiled with immunoSEQ multiplex PCR; TCRdb holds only in-frame clones, not every one. The repertoire consists of approximately 120,000 clones, with roughly four fifths occurring once and the leading ten covering 1.9%. Specimen: PBMCs. The J gene is TRBJ1-2, the V gene TRBV15; D may be TRBD1 (6 bases). The source of this sequence is a man in his forties or fifties in good health and CMV-seronegative. The CDR3 sequence is CATSRSRGSRYGYTF. As DNA, the CDR3 is TGTGCCACCAGCAGATCGAGGGGGTCGCGATATGGCTACACCTTC.